This TCR beta chain came from a study of Graves' ophthalmopathy and Graves' hyperthyroidism. Germline V gene lookup returns CDR1 LGHDT and CDR2 YNNKEL (reference sequence). The J segment lost 7 bases and the V segment lost 0 bases, leaving 11 bases of the junction unmatched. The CDR3 is 17 residues long. The table lists this clonotype with many counts. Other autoimmune diseases, uncontrolled infections, pregnancy or lactation led to the exclusion of patients. RNA served as the template for amplifying TCR beta CDR3 regions. Following a first-round RT-PCR that used HTBI primers, a second-round multiplex PCR was carried out. MiXCR, run by TCRdb on the multiplex PCR reads, gives a single entry per CDR3 protein. The sample shows around 340,000 distinct CDR3 sequences, 15% to 20% of them seen only once.

V is TRBV3-1 and J is TRBJ2-7, with TRBD1 matching over 11 bases. What was sequenced was peripheral blood. This TCR derives from an adult man with Graves' ophthalmopathy. The CDR3 spells CASSQDIGQGAREEQYF. The DNA of the CDR3 is TGTGCCAGCAGCCAAGACATCGGACAGGGGGCTCGTGAGGAGCAGTACTTC.